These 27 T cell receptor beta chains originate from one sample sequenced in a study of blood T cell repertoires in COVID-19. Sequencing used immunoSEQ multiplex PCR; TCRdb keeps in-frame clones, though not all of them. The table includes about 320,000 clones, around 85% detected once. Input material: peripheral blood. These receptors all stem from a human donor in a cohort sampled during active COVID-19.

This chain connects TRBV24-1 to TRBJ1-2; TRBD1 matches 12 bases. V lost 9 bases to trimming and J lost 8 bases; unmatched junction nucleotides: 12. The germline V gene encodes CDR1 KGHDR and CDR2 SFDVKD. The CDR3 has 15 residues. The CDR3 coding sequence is TGTGCCACCTCAACTACCGGGACAGGGGGCATGGGCTACACCTTC. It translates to CATSTTGTGGMGYTF.

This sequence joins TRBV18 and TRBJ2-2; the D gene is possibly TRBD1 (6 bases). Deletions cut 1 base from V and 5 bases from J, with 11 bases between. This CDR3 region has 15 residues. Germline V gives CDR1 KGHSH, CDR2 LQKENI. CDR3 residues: CASSPQSGETGELFF. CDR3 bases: TGTGCCAGCTCACCACAGTCAGGGGAGACCGGGGAGCTGTTTTTT.

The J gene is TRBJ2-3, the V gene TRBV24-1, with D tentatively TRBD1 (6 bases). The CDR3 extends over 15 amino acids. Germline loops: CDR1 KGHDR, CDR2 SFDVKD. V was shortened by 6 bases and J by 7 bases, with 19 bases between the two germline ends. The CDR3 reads CATSISSGARYTQYF. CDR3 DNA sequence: TGTGCCACCAGTATTTCGTCAGGGGCCCGTTATACGCAGTATTTT.

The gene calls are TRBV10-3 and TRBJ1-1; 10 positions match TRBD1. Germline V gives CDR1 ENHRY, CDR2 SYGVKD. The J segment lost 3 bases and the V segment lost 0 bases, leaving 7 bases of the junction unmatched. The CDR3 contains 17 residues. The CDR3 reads CAISESAGQGRDTEAFF. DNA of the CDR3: TGTGCCATCAGTGAGTCGGCGGGACAGGGGAGGGACACTGAAGCTTTCTTT.

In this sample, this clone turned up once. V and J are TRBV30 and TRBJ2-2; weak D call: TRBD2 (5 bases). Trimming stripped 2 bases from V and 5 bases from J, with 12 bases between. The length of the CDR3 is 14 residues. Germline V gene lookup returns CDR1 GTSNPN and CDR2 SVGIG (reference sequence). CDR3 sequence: CAWSREGITGELFF. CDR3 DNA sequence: TGTGCCTGGAGTCGTGAGGGAATTACCGGGGAGCTGTTTTTT.

In DNA form, the CDR3 reads TGTGCCAGCAGCCCCCGACAGGCTTTTTATGGCTACACCTTC. This gives the protein CASSPRQAFYGYTF. The chain combines TRBV2 with TRBJ1-2; possible D gene TRBD1, 6 bases. The V end lost 6 bases, the J end lost 5 bases, and 16 bases lay between the germline ends. This CDR3 region has 14 residues. The V gene's germline CDR1 is SNHLY and CDR2 FYNNEI.

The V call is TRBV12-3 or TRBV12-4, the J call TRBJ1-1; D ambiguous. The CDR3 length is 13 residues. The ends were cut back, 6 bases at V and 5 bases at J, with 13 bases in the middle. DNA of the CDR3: TGTGCCAGCAGCCGGGGAGCGCGAACTGAAGCTTTCTTT. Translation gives CASSRGARTEAFF.

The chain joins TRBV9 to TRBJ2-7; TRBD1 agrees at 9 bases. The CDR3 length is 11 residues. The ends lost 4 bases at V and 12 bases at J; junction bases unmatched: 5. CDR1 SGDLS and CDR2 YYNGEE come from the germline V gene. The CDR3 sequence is CASSPGTGLYF. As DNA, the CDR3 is TGTGCCAGCAGCCCTGGGACAGGGTTGTACTTC.

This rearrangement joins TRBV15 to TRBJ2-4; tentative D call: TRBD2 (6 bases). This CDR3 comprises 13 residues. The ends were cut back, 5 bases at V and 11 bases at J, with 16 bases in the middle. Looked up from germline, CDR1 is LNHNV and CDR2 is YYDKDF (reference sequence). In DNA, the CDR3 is TGTGCCACCAGCCCTCGGGCCGGGGGACTTCAGTACTTC. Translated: CATSPRAGGLQYF.

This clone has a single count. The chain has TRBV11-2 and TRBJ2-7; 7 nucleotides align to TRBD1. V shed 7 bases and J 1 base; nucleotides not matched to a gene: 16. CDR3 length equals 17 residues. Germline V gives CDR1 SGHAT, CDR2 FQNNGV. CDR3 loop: CASNHKVETGPSYEQYF. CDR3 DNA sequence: TGTGCCAGCAATCATAAAGTGGAGACAGGGCCATCCTACGAGCAGTACTTC.

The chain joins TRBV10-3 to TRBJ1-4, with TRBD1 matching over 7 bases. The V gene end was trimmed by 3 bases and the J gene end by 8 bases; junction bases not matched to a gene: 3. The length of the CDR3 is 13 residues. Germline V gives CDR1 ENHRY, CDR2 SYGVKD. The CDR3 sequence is CAISELTGEKLFF. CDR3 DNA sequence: TGTGCCATCAGTGAATTGACAGGGGAAAAACTGTTTTTT.

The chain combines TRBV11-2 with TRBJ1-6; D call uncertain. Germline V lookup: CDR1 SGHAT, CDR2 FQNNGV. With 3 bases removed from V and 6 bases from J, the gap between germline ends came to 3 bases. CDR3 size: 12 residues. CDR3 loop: CASSFSNSPLHF. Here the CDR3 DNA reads TGTGCCAGCAGCTTTAGTAATTCACCCCTCCACTTT.

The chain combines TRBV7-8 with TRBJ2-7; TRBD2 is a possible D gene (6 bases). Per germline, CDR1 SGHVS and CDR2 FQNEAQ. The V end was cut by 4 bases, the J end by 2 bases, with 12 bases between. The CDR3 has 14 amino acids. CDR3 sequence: CASSSAPGAYEQYF. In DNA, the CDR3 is TGTGCCAGCAGCTCGGCGCCGGGGGCCTACGAGCAGTACTTC.

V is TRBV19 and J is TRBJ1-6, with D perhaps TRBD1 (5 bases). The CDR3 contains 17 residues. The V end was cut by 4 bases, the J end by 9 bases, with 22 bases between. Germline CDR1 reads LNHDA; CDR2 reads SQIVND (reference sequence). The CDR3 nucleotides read TGTGCCAGTAGTAGAGGGGTAGGCGGGGACCGATCTTCACCCCTCCACTTT. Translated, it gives CASSRGVGGDRSSPLHF.

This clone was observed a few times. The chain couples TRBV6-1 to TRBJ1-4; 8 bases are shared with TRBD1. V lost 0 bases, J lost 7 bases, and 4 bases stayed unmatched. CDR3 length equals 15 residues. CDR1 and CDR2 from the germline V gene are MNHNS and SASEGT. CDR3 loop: CASSEAQGAFEKLFF. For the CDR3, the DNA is TGTGCCAGCAGTGAAGCGCAGGGGGCGTTTGAAAAACTGTTTTTT.

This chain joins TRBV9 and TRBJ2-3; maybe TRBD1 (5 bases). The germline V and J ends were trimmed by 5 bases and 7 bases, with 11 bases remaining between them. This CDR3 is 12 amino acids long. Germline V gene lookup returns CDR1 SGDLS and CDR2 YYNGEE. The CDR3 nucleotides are TGTGCCAGCAGGACCGACAGTAATACGCAGTATTTT. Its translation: CASRTDSNTQYF.

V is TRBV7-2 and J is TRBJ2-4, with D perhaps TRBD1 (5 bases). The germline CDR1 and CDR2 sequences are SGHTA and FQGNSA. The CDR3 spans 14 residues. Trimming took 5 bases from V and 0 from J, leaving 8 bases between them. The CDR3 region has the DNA TGTGCCAGCAGCGCGACAGTAGCCAAAAACATTCAGTACTTC. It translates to CASSATVAKNIQYF.

DNA of the CDR3: TGTGCCAGTAGTATCGTTACAGGGCTGGATGAAGCTTTCTTT. It codes for CASSIVTGLDEAFF. The rearrangement links TRBV19 to TRBJ1-1, with D possibly matching TRBD1 (6 bases). Per the germline V gene, CDR1 is LNHDA and CDR2 is SQIVND (reference sequence). The CDR3 runs 14 residues. V lost 3 bases and J lost 7, with 15 bases in between.

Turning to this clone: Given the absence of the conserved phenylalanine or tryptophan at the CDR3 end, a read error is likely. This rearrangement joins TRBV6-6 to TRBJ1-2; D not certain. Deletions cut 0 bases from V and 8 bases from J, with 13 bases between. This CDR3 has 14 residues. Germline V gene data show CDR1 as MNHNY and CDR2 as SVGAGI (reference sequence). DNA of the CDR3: TGTGCCAGCAGTTACTCAAGCGCAGGAGGCGGCTACACCCTC. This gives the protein CASSYSSAGGGYTL.

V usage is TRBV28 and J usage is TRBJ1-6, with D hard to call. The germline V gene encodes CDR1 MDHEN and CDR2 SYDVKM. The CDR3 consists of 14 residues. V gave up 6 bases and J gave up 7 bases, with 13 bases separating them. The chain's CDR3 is CASSPLEGNSPLHF. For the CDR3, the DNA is TGTGCCAGCAGCCCTCTTGAGGGAAATTCACCCCTCCACTTT.

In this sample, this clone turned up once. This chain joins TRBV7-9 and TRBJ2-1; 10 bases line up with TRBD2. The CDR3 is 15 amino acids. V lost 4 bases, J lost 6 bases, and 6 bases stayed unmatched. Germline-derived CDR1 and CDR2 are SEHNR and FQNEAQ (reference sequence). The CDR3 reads CASSWERGGVNEQFF. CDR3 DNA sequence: TGTGCCAGCAGCTGGGAGCGGGGGGGCGTCAATGAGCAGTTCTTC.

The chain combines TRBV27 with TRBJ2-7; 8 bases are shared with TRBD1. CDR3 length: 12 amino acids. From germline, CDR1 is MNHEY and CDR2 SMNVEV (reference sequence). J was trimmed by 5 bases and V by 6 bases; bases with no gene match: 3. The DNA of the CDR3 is TGTGCCAGCAGCAGGACAGGGAACGAGCAGTACTTC. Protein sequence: CASSRTGNEQYF.

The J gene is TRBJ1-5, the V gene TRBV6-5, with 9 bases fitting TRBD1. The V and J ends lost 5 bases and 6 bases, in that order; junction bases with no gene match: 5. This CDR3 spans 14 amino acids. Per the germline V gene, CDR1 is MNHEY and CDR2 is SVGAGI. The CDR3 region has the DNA TGTGCCAGCAGTAATTGGGACAGGGTTCAGCCCCAGCATTTT. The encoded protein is CASSNWDRVQPQHF.

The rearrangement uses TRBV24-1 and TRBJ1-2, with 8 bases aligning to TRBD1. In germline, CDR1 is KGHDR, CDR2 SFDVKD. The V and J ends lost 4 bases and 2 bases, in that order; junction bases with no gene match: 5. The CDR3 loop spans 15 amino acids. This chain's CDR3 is CATSEGTGLNYGYTF. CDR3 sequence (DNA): TGTGCCACCAGTGAAGGGACAGGATTAAACTATGGCTACACCTTC.

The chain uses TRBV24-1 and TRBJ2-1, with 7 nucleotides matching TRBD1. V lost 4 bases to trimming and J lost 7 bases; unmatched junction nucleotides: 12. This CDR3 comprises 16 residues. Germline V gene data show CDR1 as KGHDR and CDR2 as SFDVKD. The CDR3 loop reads CATSDRTGALRNEQFF. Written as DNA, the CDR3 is TGTGCCACCAGTGACCGCACAGGGGCCCTGAGGAATGAGCAGTTCTTC.

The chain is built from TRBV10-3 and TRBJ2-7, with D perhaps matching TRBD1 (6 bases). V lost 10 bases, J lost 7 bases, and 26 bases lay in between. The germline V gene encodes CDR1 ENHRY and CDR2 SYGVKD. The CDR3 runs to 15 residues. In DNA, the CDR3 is TGTGCCACCTTAGCCCCAGGGGCCGTGGTGGGAGAGCAGTACTTC. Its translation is CATLAPGAVVGEQYF.

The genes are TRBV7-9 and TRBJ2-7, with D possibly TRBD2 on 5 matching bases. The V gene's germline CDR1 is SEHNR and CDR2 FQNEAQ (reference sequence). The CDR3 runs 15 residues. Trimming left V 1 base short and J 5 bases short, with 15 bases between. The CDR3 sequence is CASSLDGGWGDEQYF. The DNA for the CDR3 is TGTGCCAGCAGCTTAGATGGCGGGTGGGGAGACGAGCAGTACTTC. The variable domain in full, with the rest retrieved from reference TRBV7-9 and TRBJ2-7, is DTGVSQNPRHKITKRGQNVTFRCDPISEHNRLYWYRQTLGQGPEFLTYFQNEAQLEKSRLLSDRFSAERPKGSFSTLEIQRTEQGDSAMYLCASSLDGGWGDEQYFGPGTRLTVT.